This entry lists 27 T cell receptor beta chains sequenced from one sample in a study of CD8 T cells in Susac syndrome. Reverse transcription of roughly 0.5 to 1 ug RNA was performed with random hexamers. In TCRdb, the immunoSEQ multiplex PCR reads were re-called with MiXCR into one record per CDR3 protein. The sample lists roughly 220,000 distinct CDR3 sequences, about 94% occurring once. Sequenced material: CD4+ T cells from PBMCs. The receptors shown here come from a human donor with Susac syndrome.

This chain connects TRBV6-6 to TRBJ2-2; D gene ambiguous. The germline CDR1 and CDR2 sequences are MNHNY and SVGAGI (reference sequence). V was cut by 7 bases and J by 8 bases, with 8 bases left in between. The CDR3 runs 11 residues. The CDR3 is CASTGWGELFF. The CDR3 DNA follows: TGTGCCAGCACCGGGTGGGGGGAGCTGTTTTTT.

This chain links TRBV21-1 with TRBJ1-1; TRBD1, the table's D call, lacks a check against the DNA. TRBV21-1 has pseudogene status. This CDR3 has 15 residues. CDR3 in DNA: TGTGCCAGCAGCAAAGTCAACAGGGATAGCACTGAAGCTTTCTTT. Its translation: CASSKVNRDSTEAFF.

The chain joins TRBV6-2 or TRBV6-3 to TRBJ2-1, with 11 positions matching TRBD2. V lost 5 bases to trimming and J lost 9 bases; unmatched junction nucleotides: 3. CDR3 length equals 13 residues. Germline-derived CDR1 and CDR2 are MNHEY and SVGEGT. The CDR3 sequence: CASSLLAGGEQFF. The CDR3 DNA follows: TGTGCCAGCAGTCTTCTAGCGGGGGGTGAGCAGTTCTTC.

This clonotype was detected only a few times. CDR3 coding DNA: TGTGCCAGCAGGTCGACTGGCCCCGAGAAAAACATTCAGTACTTC. This encodes CASRSTGPEKNIQYF. V usage is TRBV6-1 and J usage is TRBJ2-4; D gene ambiguous. The CDR3 sequence is 15 residues long. V was trimmed by 6 bases and J by 4 bases, leaving 16 bases between them. Per the germline V gene, CDR1 is MNHNS and CDR2 is SASEGT.

The chain links TRBV20-1 to TRBJ1-2; 10 nucleotides align to TRBD1. The V segment lost 4 bases and the J segment 3 bases; nucleotides outside the gene matches: 5. The CDR3 spans 14 residues. Germline loops: CDR1 DFQATT, CDR2 SNEGSKA (reference sequence). The CDR3 nucleotides are TGCAGTGCTAAATTGGACAGGGGGGACTATGGCTACACCTTC. It is translated as CSAKLDRGDYGYTF.

The chain joins TRBV20-1 to TRBJ2-7; 9 bases agree with TRBD1. The CDR3 runs 15 residues. Trimming cost V 3 bases and J 2 bases; bases outside gene matches: 8. From germline, CDR1 is DFQATT and CDR2 SNEGSKA (reference sequence). The CDR3 nucleotides are TGCAGTGCTAGTTCGGGGACAGGGTTCCCCTACGAGCAGTACTTC. As protein: CSASSGTGFPYEQYF.

The V and J genes are TRBV9 and TRBJ2-7; a weak D match, TRBD2 (5 bases). V was clipped by 3 bases and J by 5 bases, with 15 bases between them. Germline V gene lookup returns CDR1 SGDLS and CDR2 YYNGEE. This CDR3 region has 14 residues. For the CDR3, the DNA is TGTGCCAGCAGCGCTCGGACTGATCTCCACGAGCAGTACTTC. Protein product: CASSARTDLHEQYF. Drawing the rest from reference TRBV9 and TRBJ2-7, the complete variable domain is DSGVTQTPKHLITATGQRVTLRCSPRSGDLSVYWYQQSLDQGLQFLIQYYNGEERAKGNILERFSAQQFPDLHSELNLSSLELGDSALYFCASSARTDLHEQYFGPGTRLTVT.

The chain combines TRBV10-3 with TRBJ1-6, with D unresolved. Per germline, CDR1 ENHRY and CDR2 SYGVKD. V lost 11 bases to trimming and J lost 5 bases, with 13 bases between them. The CDR3 is made up of 13 amino acids. The chain's CDR3 is CAAMKGNNSPLHF. CDR3 coding DNA: TGTGCCGCCATGAAGGGCAATAATTCACCCCTCCACTTT.

The V call is TRBV20-1, the J call TRBJ1-6, with D possibly TRBD1 on 5 matching bases. The V and J ends lost 5 bases and 7 bases respectively, with 15 bases between them. The CDR3 runs 14 residues. Germline-derived CDR1 and CDR2 are DFQATT and SNEGSKA (reference sequence). Written as DNA, the CDR3 is TGCAGTGCTCACTTAGGGGATCTGAATTCACCCCTCCACTTT. Protein sequence: CSAHLGDLNSPLHF.

This clonotype was recorded only once. V and J are TRBV4-1 and TRBJ2-5; no reliable D call. The V gene's germline CDR1 is MGHRA and CDR2 YSYEKL. Trimming took 1 base from V and 2 from J, leaving 5 bases between them. CDR3 length equals 13 residues. The CDR3 sequence: CASSQGEQETQYF. Written as DNA, the CDR3 is TGCGCCAGCAGCCAAGGCGAGCAAGAGACCCAGTACTTC.

This clonotype has just one count. J is TRBJ1-5 and V is TRBV12-3 or TRBV12-4; D unresolved. This CDR3 contains 14 residues. Trimming took off 8 bases at V and 3 bases at J, with 14 bases between the two ends. CDR3 protein: CASQSRGTNQPQHF. DNA of the CDR3: TGTGCCAGCCAGTCGCGGGGTACCAATCAGCCCCAGCATTTT.

J is TRBJ1-6 and V is TRBV12-3 or TRBV12-4, with 7 bases lining up with TRBD1. CDR3 length equals 14 residues. The J segment lost 10 bases and the V segment lost 3 bases, leaving 6 bases of the junction unmatched. The CDR3: CASSFGQVRSPLHF. The CDR3 DNA sequence: TGTGCCAGCAGTTTCGGACAGGTTCGATCACCCCTCCACTTT.

This clonotype was recorded a few times. J is TRBJ1-1 and V is TRBV30; possibly TRBD1 for D (5 bases). The ends were cut back, 2 bases at V and 1 base at J, with 17 bases in the middle. The CDR3 runs to 16 residues. Germline V gene data show CDR1 as GTSNPN and CDR2 as SVGIG (reference sequence). In DNA, the CDR3 is TGTGCCTGGAGTCCTGGGACGGTCGTCTGGAACACTGAAGCTTTCTTT. Translating it yields CAWSPGTVVWNTEAFF.

The V call is TRBV29-1, the J call TRBJ2-7; the D call may be TRBD1 or TRBD2 (5 bases each). Germline V gives CDR1 SQVTM, CDR2 ANQGSEA. V was cut by 6 bases and J by 2 bases, with 11 bases left in between. The CDR3 consists of 12 residues. The CDR3 loop is CSVAWGPYEQYF. DNA of the CDR3: TGCAGCGTCGCCTGGGGACCCTACGAGCAGTACTTC.

The chain employs TRBV15 and TRBJ2-5; 7 bases line up with TRBD2. The junction had 8 bases not matched to a gene; V was cut back by 5 bases and J by 5 bases. The CDR3 extends over 14 amino acids. Per the germline V gene, CDR1 is LNHNV and CDR2 is YYDKDF (reference sequence). The CDR3 DNA sequence: TGTGCCACCAGCGTCCGCGGAGCGGGGGAGACCCAGTACTTC. Translation gives CATSVRGAGETQYF.

This rearrangement joins TRBV7-2 to TRBJ2-1, with D perhaps assigned TRBD1 or TRBD2 (5 bases each). The V gene lost 7 bases and the J gene lost 7 bases, with 20 bases spanning the gap. CDR1 SGHTA and CDR2 FQGNSA come from the germline V gene. The CDR3 loop spans 15 amino acids. CDR3 loop: CASIRGTDRGNEQFF. In DNA, the CDR3 is TGTGCCAGCATTAGAGGGACGGACCGCGGGAATGAGCAGTTCTTC. Full variable domain (rest looked up from reference TRBV7-2 and TRBJ2-1): GAGVSQSPSNKVTEKGKDVELRCDPISGHTALYWYRQSLGQGLEFLIYFQGNSAPDKSGLPSDRFSAERTGGSVSTLTIQRTQQEDSAVYLCASIRGTDRGNEQFFGPGTRLTVL.

The chain couples TRBV25-1 to TRBJ2-7, with 11 bases fitting TRBD2. The CDR3 has 15 residues. Germline assignment: CDR1 MGHDK and CDR2 SYGVNS. V was pared by 5 bases and J by 6 bases, with 9 bases of the junction left unmatched. The CDR3 DNA reads TGTGCCAGCAGTTTAGGCGGGACTAGCGGAGGCGAGCAGTACTTC. Translation gives CASSLGGTSGGEQYF.

The V call is TRBV5-1, the J call TRBJ1-2; 8 bases agree with TRBD1. The CDR3 spans 13 residues. Trimming removed 4 bases from V and 4 bases from J; junction bases left unmatched: 3. Germline V gene sequence: CDR1 SGHRS, CDR2 YFSETQ. CDR3 sequence reads: CASSRDRIYGYTF. For the CDR3, the DNA is TGCGCCAGCAGCCGGGACAGGATCTATGGCTACACCTTC.

This clonotype was detected only once. The chain carries TRBV4-1 and TRBJ2-3; D not resolved. Trimming removed 5 bases from V and 6 bases from J, with 12 bases in between. CDR3 size: 13 residues. CDR1 is MGHRA and CDR2 is YSYEKL in the germline V gene. CDR3 sequence reads: CASSSRHWDTQYF. In DNA form, the CDR3 reads TGCGCCAGCAGCTCACGCCATTGGGATACGCAGTATTTT.

DNA of the CDR3: TGTGCCAGCAGTCCCGAACCGAGCCCTTACGAGCAGTACTTC. Protein: CASSPEPSPYEQYF. This sequence joins TRBV6-5 and TRBJ2-7; D call uncertain. This CDR3 contains 14 residues. V lost 5 bases to trimming and J lost 4 bases, with 15 bases between them. CDR1 and CDR2 (germline): MNHEY, SVGAGI.

About this clonotype itself: No conserved phenylalanine or tryptophan is present at the end of the CDR3, so a read error is the likely explanation. The chain carries TRBV20-1 and TRBJ1-1; D is unclear. This CDR3 has 11 residues. V was shortened by 4 bases and J by 5 bases, with 8 bases between the two germline ends. CDR1 and CDR2 (germline): DFQATT, SNEGSKA (reference sequence). CDR3 nucleotides: TGCAGTGCTACCCCGTTAACTGAAGCTTTCCTT. Its translation is CSATPLTEAFL.

The chain joins TRBV28 to TRBJ2-7, with 7 bases matching TRBD2. Germline V gene lookup returns CDR1 MDHEN and CDR2 SYDVKM. The length of the CDR3 is 17 residues. With V trimmed by 4 bases and J by 0 bases, 12 bases remained unmatched. CDR3 DNA sequence: TGTGCCAGCAGTTCCGACATGGGGAGGGGCGACTCCTACGAGCAGTACTTC. It translates to CASSSDMGRGDSYEQYF. The entire variable domain, with the rest obtained from reference TRBV28 and TRBJ2-7, is as follows: DVKVTQSSRYLVKRTGEKVFLECVQDMDHENMFWYRQDPGLGLRLIYFSYDVKMKEKGDIPEGYSVSREKKERFSLILESASTNQTSMYLCASSSDMGRGDSYEQYFGPGTRLTVT.

J is TRBJ2-3 and V is TRBV7-2; D might be TRBD1 (6 bases). CDR1 and CDR2 (germline): SGHTA, FQGNSA. V gave up 4 bases and J gave up 1 base, with 9 bases separating them. The CDR3 runs to 14 residues. DNA for the CDR3: TGTGCCAGCAGCTCGGACAGACGCACAGATACGCAGTATTTT. It specifies CASSSDRRTDTQYF.

The chain uses TRBV9 and TRBJ1-1; D unclear. V was trimmed by 0 bases and J by 4 bases, leaving 16 bases between them. Per the germline V gene, CDR1 is SGDLS and CDR2 is YYNGEE. The CDR3 sequence is 16 residues long. The CDR3 reads CASSVGGGHRSTEAFF. CDR3 bases: TGTGCCAGCAGCGTAGGGGGAGGTCACCGGAGCACTGAAGCTTTCTTT.

V gene TRBV5-1 combines with J gene TRBJ2-3; a weak D match, TRBD2 (5 bases). The CDR3 sequence is 13 residues long. V shed 4 bases and J shed 4 bases, with 10 bases lying between them. Germline CDR1 reads SGHRS; CDR2 reads YFSETQ. The CDR3 nucleotides are TGCGCCAGCAGCCCGGGGAGCCCAGATACGCAGTATTTT. Protein sequence: CASSPGSPDTQYF.

This chain uses TRBV30 with TRBJ2-7; D is undetermined. The V gene lost 6 bases and the J gene lost 3 bases, with 18 bases spanning the gap. The CDR3 runs to 14 residues. The germline gives CDR1 GTSNPN, CDR2 SVGIG (reference sequence). The DNA for the CDR3 is TGTGCCTGCCCTACCTCGGGCGGAAACTACGAGCAGTACTTC. Protein: CACPTSGGNYEQYF. The entire variable domain, with the rest obtained from reference TRBV30 and TRBJ2-7, is as follows: SQTIHQWPATLVQPVGSPLSLECTVEGTSNPNLYWYRQAAGRGLQLLFYSVGIGQISSEVPQNLSASRPQDRQFILSSKKLLLSDSGFYLCACPTSGGNYEQYFGPGTRLTVT.

This chain links TRBV29-1 with TRBJ2-1; D remains unclear. V lost 7 bases, J lost 5 bases, and 18 bases lay in between. The CDR3 runs to 14 residues. Per germline, CDR1 SQVTM and CDR2 ANQGSEA. The DNA of the CDR3 is TGCAGCGGGATGAGGATTACTACCAACAATGAGCAGTTCTTC. Amino acids: CSGMRITTNNEQFF.